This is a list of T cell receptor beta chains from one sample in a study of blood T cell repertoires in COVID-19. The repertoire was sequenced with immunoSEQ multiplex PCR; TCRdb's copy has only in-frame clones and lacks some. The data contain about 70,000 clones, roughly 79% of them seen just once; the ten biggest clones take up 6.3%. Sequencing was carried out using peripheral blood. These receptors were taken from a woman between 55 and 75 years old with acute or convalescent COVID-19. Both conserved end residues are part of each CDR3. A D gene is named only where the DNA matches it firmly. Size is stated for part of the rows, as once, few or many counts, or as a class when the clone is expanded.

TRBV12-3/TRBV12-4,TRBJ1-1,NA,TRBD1,CASSQHTGGDAFF,TGTGCCAGCAGCCAACATACAGGGGGCGACGCTTTCTTT
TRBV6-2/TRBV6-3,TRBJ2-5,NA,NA,CASSQVMAGTQYF,TGTGCCAGCAGTCAGGTGATGGCAGGGACCCAGTACTTC
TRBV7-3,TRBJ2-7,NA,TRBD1,CASSSYRGNEQYF,TGTGCCAGCAGTAGTTACAGGGGCAACGAGCAGTACTTC
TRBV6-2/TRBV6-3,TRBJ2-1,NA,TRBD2,CASSTRVAGGPGEQFF,TGTGCCAGCAGTACCAGGGTAGCGGGGGGGCCCGGTGAGCAGTTCTTC
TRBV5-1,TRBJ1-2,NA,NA,CASSLTVENYGYTF,TGCGCCAGCAGCTTGACGGTAGAAAACTATGGCTACACCTTC
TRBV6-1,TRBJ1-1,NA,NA,CASSELLAGEAFF,TGTGCCAGCAGTGAACTTCTCGCGGGTGAAGCTTTCTTT
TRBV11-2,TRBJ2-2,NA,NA,CASSFAQLNTGELFF,TGTGCCAGCAGCTTTGCCCAGTTGAACACCGGGGAGCTGTTTTTT
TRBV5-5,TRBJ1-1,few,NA,CASSLAPRPAVLNTEAFF,TGTGCCAGCAGCTTGGCCCCCAGGCCCGCCGTCTTAAACACTGAAGCTTTCTTT
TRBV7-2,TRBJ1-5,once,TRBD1,CASSMDRIGNQPQHF,TGTGCCAGCAGCATGGACAGGATCGGCAATCAGCCCCAGCATTTT
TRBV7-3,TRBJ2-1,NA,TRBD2,CASSPSGGHGEQFF,TGTGCCAGCAGCCCGAGCGGGGGGCACGGTGAGCAGTTCTTC
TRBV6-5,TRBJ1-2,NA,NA,CASSYDIVQGGYTF,TGTGCCAGCAGTTACGATATAGTTCAGGGTGGCTACACCTTC
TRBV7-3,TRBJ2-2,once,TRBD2,CASSLTVIAGDTGELFF,TGTGCCAGCAGCTTAACGGTGATAGCGGGGGACACCGGGGAGCTGTTTTTT
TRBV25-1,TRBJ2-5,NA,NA,CASSEGYRGGGRETQYF,TGTGCCAGCAGTGAGGGTTATCGGGGAGGAGGACGGGAGACCCAGTACTTC
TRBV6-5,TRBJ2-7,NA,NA,CASRLGEARVYEQYF,TGTGCCAGCCGGTTGGGGGAGGCCCGGGTCTACGAGCAGTACTTC
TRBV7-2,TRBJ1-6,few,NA,CASSFQEGGSPLHF,TGTGCCAGCAGCTTCCAGGAGGGAGGTTCACCCCTCCACTTT
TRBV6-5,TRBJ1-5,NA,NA,CASSAVRNQPQHF,TGTGCCAGCAGCGCGGTTCGCAATCAGCCCCAGCATTTT
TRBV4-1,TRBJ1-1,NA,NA,CASSSRGFTEAFF,TGCGCCAGCAGCTCCAGGGGTTTCACTGAAGCTTTCTTT
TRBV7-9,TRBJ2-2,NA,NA,CASSLQFGGRILTGELFF,TGTGCCAGCAGCCTACAATTCGGGGGGCGTATTTTGACCGGGGAGCTGTTTTTT
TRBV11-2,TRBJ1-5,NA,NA,CASSIGGANQPQHF,TGTGCCAGCAGCATAGGGGGAGCCAATCAGCCCCAGCATTTT
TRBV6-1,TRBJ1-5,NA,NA,CASSEGAGSHQPQHF,TGTGCCAGCAGTGAGGGGGCAGGGTCCCATCAGCCCCAGCATTTT
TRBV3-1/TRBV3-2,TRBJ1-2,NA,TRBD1,CASSQTTGAYGYTF,TGTGCCAGCAGCCAGACGACAGGGGCCTATGGCTACACCTTC
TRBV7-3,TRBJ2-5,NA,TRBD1,CASSLTGGNQETQYF,TGTGCCAGCAGCTTGACAGGGGGGAACCAAGAGACCCAGTACTTC
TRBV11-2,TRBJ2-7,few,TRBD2,CASSPGLAGAQQYF,TGTGCCAGCAGCCCGGGACTAGCGGGGGCCCAGCAGTACTTC
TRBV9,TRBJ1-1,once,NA,CASSVGQGGYTEAFF,TGTGCCAGCAGCGTAGGGCAGGGAGGGTACACTGAAGCTTTCTTT
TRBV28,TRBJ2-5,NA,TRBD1,CASSPEFSSTGTGWETQYF,TGTGCCAGCAGTCCTGAATTCTCCTCTACCGGGACAGGGTGGGAGACCCAGTACTTC
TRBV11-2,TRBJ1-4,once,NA,CASRAGIYEKLFF,TGTGCCAGCAGGGCAGGGATATATGAAAAACTGTTTTTT
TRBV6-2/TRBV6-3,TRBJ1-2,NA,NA,CASSKLGRGGHGYTF,TGTGCCAGCAGTAAATTGGGGAGGGGCGGCCATGGCTACACCTTC
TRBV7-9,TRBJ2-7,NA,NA,CASSLGAKEQYF,TGTGCCAGCAGCTTAGGGGCAAAGGAGCAGTACTTC
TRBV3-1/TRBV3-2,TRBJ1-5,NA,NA,CASSQWGERLEPQHF,TGTGCCAGCAGCCAATGGGGGGAGCGATTAGAACCCCAGCATTTT
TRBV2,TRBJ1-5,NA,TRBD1,CASRMWAGGDQPQHF,TGTGCCAGCAGAATGTGGGCAGGGGGCGATCAGCCCCAGCATTTT
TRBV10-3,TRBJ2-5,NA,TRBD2,CAAASGIQETQYF,TGTGCCGCGGCTAGCGGGATCCAAGAGACCCAGTACTTC
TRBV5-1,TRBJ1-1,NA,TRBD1,CASSLGGATEAFF,TGCGCCAGCAGCTTAGGGGGCGCCACTGAAGCTTTCTTT
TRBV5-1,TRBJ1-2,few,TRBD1,CASSLGTAVYGYTF,TGCGCCAGCAGCCTAGGGACAGCTGTCTATGGCTACACCTTC
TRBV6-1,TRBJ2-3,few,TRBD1,CASSELGGQGWTDTQYF,TGTGCCAGCAGTGAGCTGGGGGGACAGGGGTGGACAGATACGCAGTATTTT
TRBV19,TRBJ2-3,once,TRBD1,CASSTGQGRHTQYF,TGTGCCAGTAGTACCGGACAGGGTCGACATACGCAGTATTTT
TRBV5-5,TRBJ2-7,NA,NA,CASSLWGSYEQYF,TGTGCCAGCAGCTTGTGGGGCAGTTACGAGCAGTACTTC
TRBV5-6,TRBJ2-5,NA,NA,CASSLTGDETQYF,TGTGCCAGCAGCTTGACGGGAGACGAGACCCAGTACTTC
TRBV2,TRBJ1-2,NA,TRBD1,CATRPAQGYGYTF,TGTGCCACCCGACCGGCACAGGGGTATGGCTACACCTTC
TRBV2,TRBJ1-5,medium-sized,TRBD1,CASRVTGDYSNQPQHF,TGTGCCAGCAGGGTGACAGGGGATTATAGCAATCAGCCCCAGCATTTT
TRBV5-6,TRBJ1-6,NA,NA,CASSVPGESPLHF,TGTGCCAGCAGCGTGCCCGGGGAGTCACCCCTCCACTTT
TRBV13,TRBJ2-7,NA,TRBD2,CASSGTSGGLSSYEQYF,TGTGCCAGCTCTGGGACTAGCGGGGGGCTGAGCTCCTACGAGCAGTACTTC
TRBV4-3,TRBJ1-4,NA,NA,CASSQTPRAGSPTNEKLFF,TGCGCCAGCAGCCAGACCCCAAGGGCAGGGTCTCCAACTAATGAAAAACTGTTTTTT
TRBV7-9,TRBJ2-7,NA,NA,CASSPKNREDEQYF,TGTGCCAGCAGCCCAAAGAACAGGGAAGACGAGCAGTACTTC
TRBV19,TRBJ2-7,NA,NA,CASSIGPTGSNEQYF,TGTGCCAGTAGTATAGGCCCAACAGGGTCTAACGAGCAGTACTTC
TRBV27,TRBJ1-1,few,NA,CASSFQGLTEAFF,TGTGCCAGCAGTTTTCAGGGGCTAACTGAAGCTTTCTTT
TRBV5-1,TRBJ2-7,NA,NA,CASSVTGLRSYEQYF,TGCGCCAGCAGCGTAACGGGACTCAGATCCTACGAGCAGTACTTC
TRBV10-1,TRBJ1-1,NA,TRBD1,CASRKPGQGFVVGKNTEAFF,TGCGCCAGCAGGAAACCGGGACAGGGGTTTGTAGTGGGTAAGAACACTGAAGCTTTCTTT
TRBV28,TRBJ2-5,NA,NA,CASSFDRSKETQYF,TGTGCCAGCAGTTTCGACAGATCTAAAGAGACCCAGTACTTC
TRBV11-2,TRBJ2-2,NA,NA,CASSRRGNTGELFF,TGTGCCAGCAGCAGGAGAGGGAACACCGGGGAGCTGTTTTTT
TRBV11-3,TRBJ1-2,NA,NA,CASIVKQGSGSTNYGYTF,TGTGCCAGCATCGTAAAGCAGGGGTCAGGATCCACTAACTATGGCTACACCTTC
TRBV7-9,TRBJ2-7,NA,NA,CATATPLSEQYF,TGTGCCACCGCGACACCTCTGAGCGAGCAGTACTTC
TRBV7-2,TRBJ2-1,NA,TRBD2,CASSPFSGGGANEQFF,TGTGCCAGCAGCCCCTTTTCAGGCGGGGGGGCCAATGAGCAGTTCTTC